A selection of T cell receptor beta chains follows, all from one sample in a study of T cells after yellow fever vaccination. TCRdb re-called the 5' RACE reads through MiXCR, storing one row per CDR3 protein. The repertoire consists of around 600,000 distinct CDR3 sequences, with about 12% occurring once and the leading ten covering 15%. The starting material was PBMCs, obtained on the day of the yellow fever booster vaccination. These receptors all stem from a man between 25 and 39 years old who received the YFV17D yellow fever vaccine. Both conserved end residues are trimmed from each CDR3.

cdr3_aa v_call
ASSERGHQPQH TRBV10-2
ASSSNGVRDTQY TRBV6-5
ASSQNRGAGETQY TRBV6-1
ASSSTTGGETQY TRBV5-1
AIRGQGTSYEQY TRBV10-3
ASTTQETQY TRBV7-2
ASSPPIRGRIAHPPKQETQY TRBV18
ASSVEGQGISGRTDTQY TRBV9
ASSLDGTGGLDTQY TRBV7-2
TSSFGRKTTHEQF TRBV5-6
ASRIGTPDTDTQY TRBV6-2/TRBV6-3
ASGHQGARMNTEAF TRBV27
ATSRDLRTSGTNEQF TRBV15
AISTGPASLSTDTQY TRBV10-3
SARGTTAYEQY TRBV20-1
ASSLEVRVNEQF TRBV7-2
ASSLAQGAIHEQY TRBV7-2
SVRGGTGRNSKNEQF TRBV29-1
ASSLISTYEQY TRBV7-2
ASSPQVGAGVRNGELF TRBV12-3/TRBV12-4
ASSWDRGGGDTQY TRBV12-3/TRBV12-4
ASTLGGGVTGELF TRBV12-3/TRBV12-4
ASSLDSPPQY TRBV12-3/TRBV12-4
ASSQESWQNSYEQY TRBV4-2
ASSQDMPGYYGYT TRBV14
SASSDREYGYT TRBV20-1
TSSLDGSSNQPQH TRBV1
ASSISGGEQF TRBV19
ASSESLGGSGQETQY TRBV10-2
ASSFIAAGAGGYT TRBV5-6
ASSLSLLAGGSGANVLT TRBV7-2
ASSLAGPTGYEQY TRBV7-8
SVEDTGQYEQY TRBV29-1
ASSFTVGNIQY TRBV27
ASSLSGQAKVAKNIQY TRBV27
ASTSTGDIQY TRBV6-5
ASSRTGSLHGQY TRBV12-3/TRBV12-4
ASSLVVRASLNTEAF TRBV7-8
SARRQGTGELF TRBV20-1
ASSYGQGNTEAF TRBV6-5